These 9 T cell receptor beta chains came from one sample sequenced in a study of shared clonotypes between healthy human individuals. Naive CD8 cells, CD45RO-negative and positively selected for CCR7, excluded terminally differentiated effector memory CD45RA+ cells. The assay was immunoSEQ multiplex PCR, and TCRdb's table has in-frame clones only and misses some. The sample yields about 2.1 million clones, 90% to 95% seen once. The sequenced material came from naive CD8+ T cells from PBMCs. The receptors shown here come from a man between 18 and 29 years old in good health. Some clones in this sample may be carry-over from other donors' samples.

The chain is built from TRBV29-1 and TRBJ2-5, with D perhaps TRBD2 (5 bases). CDR1 is SQVTM, CDR2 ANQGSEA, per germline. The CDR3 extends over 15 amino acids. V gave up 0 bases and J gave up 5 bases, with 16 bases separating them. This CDR3 is CSVEDYLMPGETQYF. In nucleotides, the CDR3 is TGCAGCGTTGAAGATTATTTGATGCCGGGGGAGACCCAGTACTTC.

This clone was recorded only once. The genes are TRBV28 and TRBJ1-5; D may be TRBD1 (6 bases). V dropped 8 bases and J dropped 0 bases, with 14 bases sitting between them. This CDR3 spans 15 amino acids. Germline V gives CDR1 MDHEN, CDR2 SYDVKM. CDR3 residues: CASQIQGSSNQPQHF. The DNA for the CDR3 is TGTGCCAGCCAAATACAGGGCTCTAGCAATCAGCCCCAGCATTTT.

The rearrangement joins TRBV7-3 to TRBJ2-3, with 7 bases lining up with TRBD2. The CDR3 spans 16 residues. Germline V gene sequence: CDR1 SGHTA, CDR2 FQGTGA. V lost 2 bases, J lost 4 bases, and 9 bases stayed unmatched. The CDR3 spells CASSLVGAAGADTQYF. The CDR3 DNA reads as TGTGCCAGCAGCTTAGTCGGTGCGGCGGGAGCAGATACGCAGTATTTT.

V usage is TRBV7-9 and J usage is TRBJ2-3; possibly TRBD2 for D (6 bases). Trimming stripped 5 bases from V and 15 bases from J, with 27 bases between. The CDR3 has 15 residues. Germline loops: CDR1 SEHNR, CDR2 FQNEAQ (reference sequence). This CDR3 is CASSPGWQGGVWEYF. CDR3 coding DNA: TGTGCCAGCAGCCCCGGCTGGCAGGGCGGGGTTTGGGAATATTTT.

This sequence joins TRBV25-1 and TRBJ2-5; TRBD1 might be the D (5 bases). From germline, CDR1 is MGHDK and CDR2 SYGVNS. The CDR3 is made up of 15 amino acids. V was clipped by 0 bases and J by 5 bases, with 13 bases between them. CDR3 nucleotide sequence: TGTGCCAGCAGTGAATATCAGCCAGGGTGGGAGACCCAGTACTTC. Translating gives CASSEYQPGWETQYF.

The V call is TRBV13, the J call TRBJ1-5; a possible D gene is TRBD1 (6 bases). CDR1 is PRHDT, CDR2 FYEKMQ, per germline (reference sequence). This CDR3 comprises 17 residues. Trimming shortened V by 4 bases and J by 0 bases, and 16 bases separated the two germline ends. CDR3 nucleotides: TGTGCCAGCAGCTCGAGGTCAGGGGACCTTAGCAATCAGCCCCAGCATTTT. Translated: CASSSRSGDLSNQPQHF.

The chain links TRBV19 to TRBJ1-3; a weak D match, TRBD1 (5 bases). The V end was cut by 10 bases, the J end by 0 bases, with 10 bases between. Germline V gene data show CDR1 as LNHDA and CDR2 as SQIVND (reference sequence). The CDR3 loop spans 13 amino acids. The CDR3 nucleotides are TGTGCCACCCTCGGGGGCTCTGGAAACACCATATATTTT. Translating gives CATLGGSGNTIYF.

This clone was observed a single time. The V and J genes are TRBV7-9 and TRBJ1-1; D might be TRBD1 (6 bases). The length of the CDR3 is 14 residues. Germline V gene lookup returns CDR1 SEHNR and CDR2 FQNEAQ (reference sequence). The V gene lost 6 bases and the J gene lost 1 base, with 12 bases spanning the gap. In DNA, the CDR3 is TGTGCCAGCAGTGTACAGGGCGCGAACACTGAAGCTTTCTTT. This sequence encodes CASSVQGANTEAFF.

The rearrangement uses TRBV7-6 and TRBJ2-7, with a weak D call TRBD2 (5 bases). This CDR3 region has 13 residues. The germline CDR1 and CDR2 sequences are SGHVS and FNYEAQ. The ends were cut back, 6 bases at V and 4 bases at J, with 13 bases in the middle. The CDR3 protein is CASREGEGYEQYF. CDR3 sequence (DNA): TGTGCCAGCAGAGAGGGAGAGGGTTACGAGCAGTACTTC.